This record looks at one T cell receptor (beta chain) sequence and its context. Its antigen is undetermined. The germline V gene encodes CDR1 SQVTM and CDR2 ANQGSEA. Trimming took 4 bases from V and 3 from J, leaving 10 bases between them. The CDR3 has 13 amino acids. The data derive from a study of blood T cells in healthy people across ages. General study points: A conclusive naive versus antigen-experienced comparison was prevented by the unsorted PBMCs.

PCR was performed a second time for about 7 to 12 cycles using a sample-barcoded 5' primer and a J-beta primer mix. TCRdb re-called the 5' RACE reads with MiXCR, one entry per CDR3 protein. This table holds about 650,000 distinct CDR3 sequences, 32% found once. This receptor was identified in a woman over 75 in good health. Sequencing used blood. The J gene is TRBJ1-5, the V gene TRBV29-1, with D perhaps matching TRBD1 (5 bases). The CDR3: CSVARGTNQPQHF. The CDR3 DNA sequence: TGCAGCGTTGCTCGAGGGACCAATCAGCCCCAGCATTTT.